This is a list of T cell receptor beta chains from one sample in a study of T cells in Graves' hyperthyroidism and ophthalmopathy. TCRdb analysed the multiplex PCR reads with MiXCR anew, one entry per CDR3 protein. In the table there are 490,000 or so distinct CDR3 sequences, 22% of which are singletons. Sequenced input: blood. These receptors all stem from a woman aged 65 to 85 with Graves' ophthalmopathy. Both conserved end residues are part of each CDR3. The D gene is left open where the match is weak. Clone size appears in some rows only: once, few, many, or a class for an expanded clone.

D gene | J gene | clone size | V gene | CDR3 DNA | CDR3 protein
TRBD1 | TRBJ1-5 | few | TRBV7-8 | TGTGCCAGCAGCCCAATGACAGGGGCCAATCAGCCCCAGCATTTT | CASSPMTGANQPQHF
NA | TRBJ1-2 | NA | TRBV28 | TGTGCCAGCAGCTACCGCGGGGGGGTTTTTTATGGCTACACCTTC | CASSYRGGVFYGYTF
NA | TRBJ2-2 | few | TRBV10-3 | TGTGCCACCGCCGGACAGAGGAACACCGGGGAGCTGTTTTTT | CATAGQRNTGELFF
TRBD1 | TRBJ1-4 | NA | TRBV4-1 | TGCGCCAGCAGCCAAGTCCAGACAGGGGTGAATGAAAAACTGTTTTTT | CASSQVQTGVNEKLFF
TRBD2 | TRBJ2-1 | NA | TRBV12-3/TRBV12-4 | TGTGCCAGCTCACCCCTCAGGGGGCGTTCTGCGGGGACTAGCGTTCCCAATGAGCAGTTCTTC | CASSPLRGRSAGTSVPNEQFF
TRBD2 | TRBJ2-3 | NA | TRBV7-9 | TGTGCCAGCAGCTATTTCCTAGCGGGAGCCACAGATACGCAGTATTTT | CASSYFLAGATDTQYF
NA | TRBJ1-1 | few | TRBV20-1 | TGCAGTGCTAGACCGGGAGCCAACACTGAAGCTTTCTTT | CSARPGANTEAFF
TRBD2 | TRBJ2-3 | NA | TRBV20-1 | TGCAGTGCTAGAGACATAGCGGGAGCGGGAGATACGCAGTATTTT | CSARDIAGAGDTQYF
NA | TRBJ1-1 | many | TRBV6-1 | TGTGCCAGCAATAGGGTTGGCAGGGAGGAAGCTTTCTTT | CASNRVGREEAFF
NA | TRBJ2-1 | NA | TRBV24-1 | TGTGCCACCCGTGACCCCGGGGGGCGAAATGAGCAGTTCTTC | CATRDPGGRNEQFF
TRBD1 | TRBJ2-7 | NA | TRBV18 | TGTGCCAGCGGAACCGACAGGGGGCGATACGAGCAGTACTTC | CASGTDRGRYEQYF
NA | TRBJ1-5 | many | TRBV7-9 | TGTGCCAGCAGCTTAGTAAATAGCAATCAGCCCCAGCATTTT | CASSLVNSNQPQHF
NA | TRBJ2-5 | NA | TRBV5-1 | TGCGCCAGCAGCTTGGTTCCGGGGGAGACCCAGTACTTC | CASSLVPGETQYF
TRBD2 | TRBJ2-5 | NA | TRBV3-1 | TGTGCCAGCAGCCAAGGCGGACTAGCGGGAGATGTAGAGACCCAGTACTTC | CASSQGGLAGDVETQYF
TRBD1 | TRBJ2-1 | many | TRBV7-2 | TGTGCCAGCAGCTTAAGGGACAGGGTCGATGAGCAGTTCTTC | CASSLRDRVDEQFF
NA | TRBJ2-2 | few | TRBV7-9 | TGTGCCAGCAGCTTACGCGGGATGAACACCGGGGAGCTGTTTTTT | CASSLRGMNTGELFF
TRBD1 | TRBJ2-7 | once | TRBV9 | TGTGCCAGCAGCAATAGTCTTAACACGGGACAGGCTTTCTACGAGCAGTACTTC | CASSNSLNTGQAFYEQYF
NA | TRBJ2-2 | many | TRBV11-2 | TGTGCCAGCAGCTTACGGCAGGTGACCGGGGAGCTGTTTTTT | CASSLRQVTGELFF
NA | TRBJ2-5 | few | TRBV7-2 | TGTGCCAGCAGCTCGAGGTGGAGGAGGGACCAGTACTTC | CASSSRWRRDQYF
NA | TRBJ1-2 | few | TRBV2 | TGTGCCAGCAGTGAAGCGCGGGGGGGCTTGGGCTACACCTTC | CASSEARGGLGYTF
NA | TRBJ2-7 | NA | TRBV9 | TGTGCCAGCAGCGTGGGACCAATCTACGAGCAGTACTTC | CASSVGPIYEQYF
NA | TRBJ1-5 | many | TRBV28 | TGTGCCAGCAGTTTTATAGGCAATCAGCCCCAGCATTTT | CASSFIGNQPQHF
NA | TRBJ2-7 | NA | TRBV20-1 | TGCAGTGCTAGAGATGGGGCAGTTACCTACGAGCAGTACTTC | CSARDGAVTYEQYF
NA | TRBJ2-3 | NA | TRBV6-4 | TGTGCCAGCTCGGGGGACGGATTGGCAGATACGCAGTATTTT | CASSGDGLADTQYF
NA | TRBJ1-1 | few | TRBV13 | TGTGCCAGCAGCTTCGGACGGAATGAAGCTTTCTTT | CASSFGRNEAFF
TRBD2 | TRBJ2-3 | NA | TRBV20-1 | TGCAGTGCTAGACTTAGCGGGTCAGATACGCAGTATTTT | CSARLSGSDTQYF
TRBD1 | TRBJ2-7 | many | TRBV2 | TGTGCCAGCAGTGCAGGGGGCCTCCCCTACGAGCAGTACTTC | CASSAGGLPYEQYF
TRBD2 | TRBJ2-1 | few | TRBV30 | TGTGCCTGGAGGACTAGCGGGGGCAATGAGCAGTTCTTC | CAWRTSGGNEQFF
NA | TRBJ2-3 | NA | TRBV12-3/TRBV12-4 | TGTGCCAGCAGTAGCCGGGTGGGGAGTATAGATACGCAGTATTTT | CASSSRVGSIDTQYF
TRBD2 | TRBJ2-3 | many | TRBV7-2 | TGTGCCAGCAACGTAGCGGGGACAGATACGCAGTATTTT | CASNVAGTDTQYF
NA | TRBJ1-6 | NA | TRBV20-1 | TGCAGTGCTGCTGGGGGCTCACCCCTCCACTTT | CSAAGGSPLHF